Presented here are 17 T cell receptor beta chains from one specimen sequenced in a study of CD8 T cells in Susac syndrome. Reverse transcription of roughly 0.5 to 1 ug RNA was carried out with random hexamers. TCRdb re-called the immunoSEQ multiplex PCR reads through MiXCR, storing one row per CDR3 protein. The sample yields around 79,000 distinct CDR3 sequences, approximately 94% seen once. Material for sequencing was CD8+ T cells from PBMCs. The receptors come from a human donor with multiple sclerosis.

The J gene is TRBJ2-1, the V gene TRBV7-9; a possible D gene is TRBD2 (6 bases). Germline V gives CDR1 SEHNR, CDR2 FQNEAQ (reference sequence). The V gene lost 5 bases and the J gene lost 5 bases, with 13 bases spanning the gap. The CDR3 is made up of 14 amino acids. CDR3 sequence reads: CASSPTGGHNEQFF. In DNA, the CDR3 is TGTGCCAGCAGCCCAACTGGAGGGCACAATGAGCAGTTCTTC. The variable domain in full, completed from reference TRBV7-9 and TRBJ2-1, reads DTGVSQNPRHKITKRGQNVTFRCDPISEHNRLYWYRQTLGQGPEFLTYFQNEAQLEKSRLLSDRFSAERPKGSFSTLEIQRTEQGDSAMYLCASSPTGGHNEQFFGPGTRLTVL.

The count of this clonotype is one. The chain recombines TRBV27 with TRBJ2-3, with unresolved D. The CDR3 has 14 amino acids. The V gene's germline CDR1 is MNHEY and CDR2 SMNVEV (reference sequence). V was cut by 5 bases and J by 4 bases, with 13 bases left in between. For the CDR3, the DNA is TGTGCCAGCAGTCCTACCAACGGGCCAGATACGCAGTATTTT. This encodes CASSPTNGPDTQYF.

The chain employs TRBV6-6 and TRBJ1-2; D not resolved. The CDR3 totals 16 residues. The V end lost 0 bases, the J end lost 2 bases, and 13 bases lay between the germline ends. Germline-derived CDR1 and CDR2 are MNHNY and SVGAGI (reference sequence). CDR3 region: CASSYSKTPPNYGYTF. In DNA form, the CDR3 reads TGTGCCAGCAGTTACTCGAAGACACCGCCAAACTATGGCTACACCTTC.

The chain employs TRBV29-1 and TRBJ2-7; 14 bases fit TRBD2. The CDR3 length is 15 residues. Looked up from germline, CDR1 is SQVTM and CDR2 is ANQGSEA. The V segment lost 7 bases and the J segment 5 bases; nucleotides outside the gene matches: 10. CDR3 residues: CSARLAGGPTDEQYF. In DNA, the CDR3 is TGCAGCGCCAGACTAGCGGGAGGGCCGACGGACGAGCAGTACTTC.

This clonotype appeared a single time. J is TRBJ2-1 and V is TRBV19, with TRBD2 identical over 7 bases. This CDR3 is built from 14 residues. Germline V CDR1 and CDR2: LNHDA, SQIVND (reference sequence). The trim removed 6 bases at V and 9 bases at J, leaving 11 bases unmatched. This chain's CDR3 is CASSPGGRDAEQFF. The CDR3 bases are TGTGCCAGTAGCCCTGGCGGGAGAGACGCTGAGCAGTTCTTC. Looking up the rest from reference TRBV19 and TRBJ2-1 gives the full variable domain: DGGITQSPKYLFRKEGQNVTLSCEQNLNHDAMYWYRQDPGQGLRLIYYSQIVNDFQKGDIAEGYSVSREKKESFPLTVTSAQKNPTAFYLCASSPGGRDAEQFFGPGTRLTVL.

This clonotype was picked up one time. V usage is TRBV6-5 and J usage is TRBJ1-4; D remains unclear. Germline CDR1 and CDR2: MNHEY and SVGAGI. V was shortened by 2 bases and J by 8 bases, with 9 bases between the two germline ends. The CDR3 runs to 13 residues. The CDR3 region has the DNA TGTGCCAGCAGTTACAGGGAGGAGGAAAAACTGTTTTTT. This encodes CASSYREEEKLFF.

The rearrangement links TRBV4-2 to TRBJ2-5, with D maybe TRBD2 (6 bases). Germline values: CDR1 LGHNA, CDR2 YNFKEQ. Between the trimmed V and J ends, which lost 4 bases and 4 bases, there was a span of 10 bases. The CDR3 length is 13 residues. CDR3 nucleotide sequence: TGTGCCAGCAGCCCGGGAGTTGGAGAGACCCAGTACTTC. It translates to CASSPGVGETQYF.

The CDR3 bases are TGTGCCAGCAGCCATATTTGGACAGGGGAGTTGAACACTGAAGCTTTCTTT. Translating gives CASSHIWTGELNTEAFF. The rearrangement joins TRBV7-9 to TRBJ1-1; 9 positions agree with TRBD1. After removal of 5 bases from V and 0 bases from J, the junction contained 10 bases not matched to a gene. Germline V gene sequence: CDR1 SEHNR, CDR2 FQNEAQ (reference sequence). The CDR3 extends over 17 amino acids.

V usage is TRBV5-1 and J usage is TRBJ1-1, with TRBD1 as a possible D gene (6 bases). Germline lookup yields CDR1 SGHRS and CDR2 YFSETQ. The V end was cut by 2 bases, the J end by 3 bases, with 17 bases between. This CDR3 region has 16 residues. The CDR3 DNA reads TGCGCCAGCAGCTTCGGACAGAGAATGGGGGACACTGAAGCTTTCTTT. This sequence encodes CASSFGQRMGDTEAFF.

This chain links TRBV9 with TRBJ2-5; a possible D gene is TRBD2 (5 bases). The CDR3 is 15 amino acids. Between the trimmed V and J ends, which lost 0 bases and 0 bases, there was a span of 9 bases. CDR1 and CDR2 (germline): SGDLS, YYNGEE. The CDR3 coding sequence is TGTGCCAGCAGCGTAGCCGGAGCGGACCAAGAGACCCAGTACTTC. Its translation is CASSVAGADQETQYF.

V is TRBV30 and J is TRBJ2-7; D remains unclear. Trimming stripped 0 bases from V and 3 bases from J, with 6 bases between. Looked up from germline, CDR1 is GTSNPN and CDR2 is SVGIG (reference sequence). The CDR3 loop spans 12 amino acids. Here the CDR3 DNA reads TGTGCCTGGAGTGTAGGAGTCTACGAGCAGTACTTC. The encoded protein is CAWSVGVYEQYF.

In this sample, this clonotype turned up once. The chain joins TRBV5-1 to TRBJ2-7; either TRBD1 or TRBD2 may supply D (5 bases each). Germline V gives CDR1 SGHRS, CDR2 YFSETQ. The CDR3 runs 16 residues. V was clipped by 2 bases and J by 0 bases, with 15 bases between them. The CDR3 is CASSLIGTASSYEQYF. CDR3 DNA sequence: TGCGCCAGCAGCTTAATCGGGACGGCGAGCTCCTACGAGCAGTACTTC.

This rearrangement joins TRBV15 to TRBJ2-1, with D possibly matching TRBD1 (6 bases). This CDR3 contains 15 residues. Germline V gene data show CDR1 as LNHNV and CDR2 as YYDKDF (reference sequence). V was cut by 0 bases and J by 3 bases, with 9 bases left in between. The CDR3 region is CATSRETGFYNEQFF. CDR3 DNA sequence: TGTGCCACCAGCAGAGAAACAGGGTTCTACAATGAGCAGTTCTTC.

This clonotype was counted once. This chain connects TRBV2 to TRBJ2-7; TRBD2 matches 9 bases. Trimming at V came to 8 bases and at J to 0 bases, leaving 2 bases not matched to a gene. Germline V gives CDR1 SNHLY, CDR2 FYNNEI. CDR3 length: 13 amino acids. CDR3 sequence (DNA): TGTGCCAGCCTAGCGGGGAACTCCTACGAGCAGTACTTC. Amino acid sequence: CASLAGNSYEQYF.

The CDR3 DNA reads TGTGCCAGCAGCTATACAGGGACCGGGGAGCTGTTTTTT. This sequence encodes CASSYTGTGELFF. V and J are TRBV5-4 and TRBJ2-2; weak D call: TRBD1 (6 bases). Trimming took 3 bases from V and 5 from J, leaving 8 bases between them. The CDR3 length is 13 residues. Germline V gene data show CDR1 as SGHNT and CDR2 as YYREEE (reference sequence).

V gene TRBV7-9 combines with J gene TRBJ1-2; D unresolved. Germline V gene sequence: CDR1 SEHNR, CDR2 FQNEAQ (reference sequence). Between the trimmed V and J ends, which lost 5 bases and 4 bases, there was a span of 14 bases. There are 14 residues in the CDR3. The CDR3 region has the DNA TGTGCCAGCAGCCCACCCGTTTTCGGCTATGGCTACACCTTC. Translating it yields CASSPPVFGYGYTF.

The table lists this clonotype with a count of one. V usage is TRBV12-3 or TRBV12-4 and J usage is TRBJ2-6; no reliable D call. This CDR3 is built from 14 residues. V was pared by 6 bases and J by 0 bases, with 6 bases between. The chain's CDR3 is CASSEPSGANVLTF. DNA for the CDR3: TGTGCCAGCAGCGAACCCTCTGGGGCCAACGTCCTGACTTTC.